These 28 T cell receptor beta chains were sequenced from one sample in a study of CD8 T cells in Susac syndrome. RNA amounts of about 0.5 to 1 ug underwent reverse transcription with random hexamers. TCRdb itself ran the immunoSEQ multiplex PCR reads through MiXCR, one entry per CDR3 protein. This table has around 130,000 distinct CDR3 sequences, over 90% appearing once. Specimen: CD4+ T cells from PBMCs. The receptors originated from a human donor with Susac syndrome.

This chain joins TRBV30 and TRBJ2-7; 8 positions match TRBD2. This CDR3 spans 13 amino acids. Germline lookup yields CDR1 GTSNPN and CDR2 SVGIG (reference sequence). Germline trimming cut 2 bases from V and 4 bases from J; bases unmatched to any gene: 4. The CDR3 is CAWSTGLGYEQYF. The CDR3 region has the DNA TGTGCCTGGAGTACGGGACTAGGTTACGAGCAGTACTTC.

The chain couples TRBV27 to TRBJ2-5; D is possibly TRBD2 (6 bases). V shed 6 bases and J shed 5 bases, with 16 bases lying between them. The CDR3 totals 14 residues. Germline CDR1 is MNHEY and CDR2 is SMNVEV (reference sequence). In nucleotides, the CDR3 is TGTGCCAGCAGCATGGCAGGAGGGAGGGAGACCCAGTACTTC. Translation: CASSMAGGRETQYF.

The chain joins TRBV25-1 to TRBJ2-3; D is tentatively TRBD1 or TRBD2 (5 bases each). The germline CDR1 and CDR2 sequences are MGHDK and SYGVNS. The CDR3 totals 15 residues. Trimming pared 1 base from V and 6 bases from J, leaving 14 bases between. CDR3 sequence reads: CASSELGSGTDTQYF. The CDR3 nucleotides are TGTGCCAGCAGTGAATTGGGTTCGGGGACCGATACGCAGTATTTT.

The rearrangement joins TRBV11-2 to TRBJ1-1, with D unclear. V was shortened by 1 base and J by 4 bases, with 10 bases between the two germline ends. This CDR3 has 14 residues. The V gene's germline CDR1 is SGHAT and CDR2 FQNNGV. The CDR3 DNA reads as TGTGCCAGCAGCTTAGGGGGTCCAGCCACTGAAGCTTTCTTT. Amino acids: CASSLGGPATEAFF.

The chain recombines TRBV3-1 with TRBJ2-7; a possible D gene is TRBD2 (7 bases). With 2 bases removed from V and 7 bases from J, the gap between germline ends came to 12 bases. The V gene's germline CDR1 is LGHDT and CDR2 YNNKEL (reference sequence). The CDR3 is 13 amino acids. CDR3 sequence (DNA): TGTGCCAGCAGCCAACGGGGGGCGAAAGAGCAGTACTTC. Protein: CASSQRGAKEQYF.

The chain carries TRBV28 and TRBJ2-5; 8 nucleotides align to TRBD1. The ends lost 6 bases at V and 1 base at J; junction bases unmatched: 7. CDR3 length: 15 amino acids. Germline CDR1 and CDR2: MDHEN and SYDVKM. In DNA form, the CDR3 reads TGTGCCAGCAGCCCGACAGGGGTTATCCAAGAGACCCAGTACTTC. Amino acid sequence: CASSPTGVIQETQYF.

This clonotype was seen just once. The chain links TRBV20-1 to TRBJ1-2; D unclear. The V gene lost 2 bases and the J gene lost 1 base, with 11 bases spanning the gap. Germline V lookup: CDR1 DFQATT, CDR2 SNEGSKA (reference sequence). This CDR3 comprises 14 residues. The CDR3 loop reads CSARPAGFNYGYTF. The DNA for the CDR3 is TGCAGTGCTAGACCCGCCGGGTTTAACTATGGCTACACCTTC.

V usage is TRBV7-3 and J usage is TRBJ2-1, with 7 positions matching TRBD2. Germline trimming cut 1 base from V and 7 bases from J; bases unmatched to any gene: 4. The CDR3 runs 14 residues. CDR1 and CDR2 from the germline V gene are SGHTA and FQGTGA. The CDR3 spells CASSLSGAGNEQFF. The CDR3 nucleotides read TGTGCCAGCAGCTTAAGCGGAGCGGGGAATGAGCAGTTCTTC.

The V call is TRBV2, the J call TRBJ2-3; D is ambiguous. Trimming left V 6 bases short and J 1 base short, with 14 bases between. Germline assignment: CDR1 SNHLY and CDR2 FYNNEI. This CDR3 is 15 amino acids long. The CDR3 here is CASSKGSTRTDTQYF. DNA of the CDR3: TGTGCCAGCAGCAAGGGTTCCACCCGCACAGATACGCAGTATTTT.

The CDR3: CASSPRQGLSETQYF. Written as DNA, the CDR3 is TGTGCCAGCTCACCACGACAGGGTCTCAGCGAGACCCAGTACTTC. The gene calls are TRBV18 and TRBJ2-5, with 7 bases fitting TRBD1. Germline values: CDR1 KGHSH, CDR2 LQKENI. J was trimmed by 5 bases and V by 1 base; bases with no gene match: 7. The length of the CDR3 is 15 residues.

CDR3 in DNA: TGTGCCAGCAGTGTAAGGGGGCTGCAAGAGACCCAGTACTTC. Its protein product is CASSVRGLQETQYF. The chain has TRBV25-1 and TRBJ2-5; 7 bases map to TRBD1. This CDR3 comprises 14 residues. The germline V gene has CDR1 MGHDK and CDR2 SYGVNS. V dropped 4 bases and J dropped 2; count of bases not matched to a gene: 4.

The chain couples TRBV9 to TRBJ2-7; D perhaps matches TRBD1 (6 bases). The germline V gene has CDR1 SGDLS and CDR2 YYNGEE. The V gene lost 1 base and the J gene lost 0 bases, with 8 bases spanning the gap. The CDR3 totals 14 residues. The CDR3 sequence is CASSVQGSSYEQYF. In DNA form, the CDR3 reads TGTGCCAGCAGCGTACAGGGGAGCTCCTACGAGCAGTACTTC. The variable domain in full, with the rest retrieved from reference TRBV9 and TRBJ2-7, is DSGVTQTPKHLITATGQRVTLRCSPRSGDLSVYWYQQSLDQGLQFLIQYYNGEERAKGNILERFSAQQFPDLHSELNLSSLELGDSALYFCASSVQGSSYEQYFGPGTRLTVT.

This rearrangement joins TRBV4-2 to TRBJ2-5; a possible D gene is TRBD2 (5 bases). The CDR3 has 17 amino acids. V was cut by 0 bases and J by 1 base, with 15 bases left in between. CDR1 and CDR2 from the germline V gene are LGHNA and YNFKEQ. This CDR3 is CASSQDAKAGSQETQYF. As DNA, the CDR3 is TGTGCCAGCAGCCAAGATGCGAAGGCGGGCTCCCAAGAGACCCAGTACTTC.

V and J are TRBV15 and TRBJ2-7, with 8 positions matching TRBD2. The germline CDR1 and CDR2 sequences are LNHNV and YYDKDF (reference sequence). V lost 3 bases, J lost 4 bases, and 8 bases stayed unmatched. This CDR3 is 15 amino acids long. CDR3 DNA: TGTGCCACCAGCAGGGCCACGGGAGGGCCGTACGAGCAGTACTTC. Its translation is CATSRATGGPYEQYF.

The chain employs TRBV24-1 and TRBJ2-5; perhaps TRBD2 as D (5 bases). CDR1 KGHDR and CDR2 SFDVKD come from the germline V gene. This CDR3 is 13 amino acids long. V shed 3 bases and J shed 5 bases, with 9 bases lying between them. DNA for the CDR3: TGTGCCACCAGTGATCCCGCGGGTGAGACCCAGTACTTC. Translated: CATSDPAGETQYF.

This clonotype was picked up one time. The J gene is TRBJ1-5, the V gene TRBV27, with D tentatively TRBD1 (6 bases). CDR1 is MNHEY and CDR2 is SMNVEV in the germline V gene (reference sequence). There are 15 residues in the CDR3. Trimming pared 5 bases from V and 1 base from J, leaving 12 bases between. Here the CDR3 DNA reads TGTGCCAGCAGTAAAGACAGGACGAGCAATCAGCCCCAGCATTTT. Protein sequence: CASSKDRTSNQPQHF.

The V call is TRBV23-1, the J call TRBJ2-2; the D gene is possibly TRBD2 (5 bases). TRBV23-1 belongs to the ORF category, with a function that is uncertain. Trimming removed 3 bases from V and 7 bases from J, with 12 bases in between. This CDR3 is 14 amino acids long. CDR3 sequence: CASSQEGGHGELFF. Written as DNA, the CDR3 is TGCGCCAGCAGTCAGGAAGGAGGTCACGGGGAGCTGTTTTTT.

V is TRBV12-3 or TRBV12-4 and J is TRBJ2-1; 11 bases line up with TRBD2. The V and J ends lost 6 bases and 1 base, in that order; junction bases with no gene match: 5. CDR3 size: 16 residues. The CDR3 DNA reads TGTGCCAGCAGGCCTACTAGCGGGAGATCCTACAATGAGCAGTTCTTC. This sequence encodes CASRPTSGRSYNEQFF.

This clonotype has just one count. CDR3: CASRPGTGRREPQHF. For the CDR3, the DNA is TGTGCCAGTAGACCCGGGACAGGGAGAAGGGAGCCCCAGCATTTT. The chain recombines TRBV19 with TRBJ1-5; TRBD1 matches at 9 bases. This CDR3 contains 15 residues. The germline V gene encodes CDR1 LNHDA and CDR2 SQIVND (reference sequence). J was trimmed by 8 bases and V by 6 bases; bases with no gene match: 11.

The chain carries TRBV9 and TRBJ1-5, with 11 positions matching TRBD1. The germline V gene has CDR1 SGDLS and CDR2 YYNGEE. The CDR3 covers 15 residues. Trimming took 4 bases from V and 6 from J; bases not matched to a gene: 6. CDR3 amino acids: CASSLGQGAAQPQHF. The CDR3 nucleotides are TGTGCCAGCAGCCTTGGACAGGGGGCGGCTCAGCCCCAGCATTTT.

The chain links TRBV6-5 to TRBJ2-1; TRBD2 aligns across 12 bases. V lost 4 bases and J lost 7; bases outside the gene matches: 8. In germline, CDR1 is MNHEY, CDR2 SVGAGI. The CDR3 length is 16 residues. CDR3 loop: CASSLTSGRLYNEQFF. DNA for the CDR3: TGTGCCAGCAGTTTGACTAGCGGGAGACTATATAATGAGCAGTTCTTC.

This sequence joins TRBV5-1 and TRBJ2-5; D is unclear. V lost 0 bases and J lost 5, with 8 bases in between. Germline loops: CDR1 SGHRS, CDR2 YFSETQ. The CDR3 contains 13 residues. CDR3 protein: CASSLGTRETQYF. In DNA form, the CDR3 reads TGCGCCAGCAGCTTGGGAACTCGGGAGACCCAGTACTTC.

CDR3 loop: CASSFGQGPQPQHF. The CDR3, as DNA: TGTGCCAGCAGCTTTGGCCAGGGCCCCCAGCCCCAGCATTTT. The chain links TRBV7-4 to TRBJ1-5; D possibly corresponds to TRBD1 (5 bases). The length of the CDR3 is 14 residues. V was shortened by 3 bases and J by 7 bases, with 13 bases between the two germline ends. From germline, CDR1 is SGHVT and CDR2 SQSDAQ.

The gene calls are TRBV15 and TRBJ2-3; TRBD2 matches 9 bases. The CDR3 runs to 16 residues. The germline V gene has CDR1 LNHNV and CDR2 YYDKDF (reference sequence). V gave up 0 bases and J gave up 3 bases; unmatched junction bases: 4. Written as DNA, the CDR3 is TGTGCCACCAGCAGAGAGGATAGCGGGAGAACAGATACGCAGTATTTT. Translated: CATSREDSGRTDTQYF. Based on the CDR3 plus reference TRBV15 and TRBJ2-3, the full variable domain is DAMVIQNPRYQVTQFGKPVTLSCSQTLNHNVMYWYQQKSSQAPKLLFHYYDKDFNNEADTPDNFQSRRPNTSFCFLDIRSPGLGDTAMYLCATSREDSGRTDTQYFGPGTRLTVL.

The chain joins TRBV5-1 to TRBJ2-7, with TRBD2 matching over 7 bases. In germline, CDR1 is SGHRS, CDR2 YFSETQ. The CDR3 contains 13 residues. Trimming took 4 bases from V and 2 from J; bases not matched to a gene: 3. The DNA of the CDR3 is TGCGCCAGCAGCCTCGGGACTACCTACGAGCAGTACTTC. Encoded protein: CASSLGTTYEQYF.

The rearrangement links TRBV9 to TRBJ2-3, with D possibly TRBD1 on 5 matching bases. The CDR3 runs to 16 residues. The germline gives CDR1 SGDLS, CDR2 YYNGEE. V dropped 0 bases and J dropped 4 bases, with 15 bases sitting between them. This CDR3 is CASSVDTGRSSDTQYF. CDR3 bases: TGTGCCAGCAGCGTAGACACAGGCAGGAGTTCAGATACGCAGTATTTT.

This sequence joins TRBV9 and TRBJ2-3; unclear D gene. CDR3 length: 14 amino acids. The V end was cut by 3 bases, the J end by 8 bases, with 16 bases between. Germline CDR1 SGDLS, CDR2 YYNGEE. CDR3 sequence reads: CASSAADRFGTQYF. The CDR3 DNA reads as TGTGCCAGCAGCGCCGCGGACCGTTTTGGTACGCAGTATTTT.

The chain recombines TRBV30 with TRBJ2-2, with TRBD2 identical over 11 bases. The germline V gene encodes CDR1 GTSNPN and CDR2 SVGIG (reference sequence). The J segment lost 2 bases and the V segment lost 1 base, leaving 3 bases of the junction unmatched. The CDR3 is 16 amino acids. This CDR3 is CAWSEGLADNTGELFF. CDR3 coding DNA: TGTGCCTGGAGTGAGGGACTAGCGGATAACACCGGGGAGCTGTTTTTT.